One and the same sample provided the 6 T cell receptor beta chains below, sequenced in a study of cytomegalovirus exposure and HLA in healthy donors. Primers for the PCR totalled 60 Vbeta and 13 Jbeta. Some clones are missing from TCRdb's copy, which holds only in-frame ones; the method was immunoSEQ multiplex PCR. The sample contains some 120,000 clones, roughly two thirds of which appear only once. Sequenced material: PBMCs. The receptors stem from a man under 40 in good health and CMV-seropositive.

This chain connects TRBV6-5 to TRBJ2-5, with 10 bases fitting TRBD1. The J call may be mistaken, given a closer DNA end match to TRBJ2-7. Per germline, CDR1 MNHEY and CDR2 SVGAGI. This CDR3 comprises 14 residues. The CDR3 sequence is CASSYSTGGAEQYF. DNA for the CDR3: TGTGCCAGCAGTTACTCGACAGGGGGCGCCGAGCAGTACTTC.

The chain combines TRBV30 with TRBJ1-5; D remains ambiguous. CDR1 and CDR2 from the germline V gene are GTSNPN and SVGIG (reference sequence). V was shortened by 2 bases and J by 5 bases, with 10 bases between the two germline ends. This CDR3 comprises 13 residues. CDR3 bases: TGTGCCTGGAGTCTGCGGGTCGATCAGCCCCAGCATTTT. Translation: CAWSLRVDQPQHF.

The V call is TRBV5-1, the J call TRBJ1-1, with a weak D call TRBD1 (6 bases). Germline CDR1 is SGHRS and CDR2 is YFSETQ. This CDR3 has 14 residues. Trimming cost V 5 bases and J 1 base, with 12 bases left between them. The DNA of the CDR3 is TGCGCCAGCAGTTATCAGGGGCGGAACACTGAAGCTTTCTTT. It translates to CASSYQGRNTEAFF. The full variable domain, its missing parts supplied by reference TRBV5-1 and TRBJ1-1, is KAGVTQTPRYLIKTRGQQVTLSCSPISGHRSVSWYQQTPGQGLQFLFEYFSETQRNKGNFPGRFSGRQFSNSRSEMNVSTLELGDSALYLCASSYQGRNTEAFFGQGTRLTVV.

This chain links TRBV5-1 with TRBJ2-3; D may be TRBD2 (6 bases). CDR1 is SGHRS and CDR2 is YFSETQ in the germline V gene. The CDR3 is 16 residues long. Deletions cut 0 bases from V and 2 bases from J, with 13 bases between. Here the CDR3 DNA reads TGCGCCAGCAGCTTGGTGGTAGCGGAGACCACAGATACGCAGTATTTT. It is translated as CASSLVVAETTDTQYF.

V is TRBV18 and J is TRBJ2-1, with 8 nucleotides matching TRBD2. The CDR3 has 16 amino acids. Germline assignment: CDR1 KGHSH and CDR2 LQKENI. V shed 2 bases and J 7 bases; nucleotides not matched to a gene: 10. This CDR3 reads CASSPISGRITNEQFF. The CDR3 DNA is TGTGCCAGCTCACCAATCAGCGGGAGAATTACAAATGAGCAGTTCTTC.

This rearrangement joins TRBV4-2 to TRBJ1-1; possible D gene TRBD1, 5 bases. V gave up 4 bases and J gave up 0 bases, with 12 bases separating them. This CDR3 is 15 amino acids long. Germline lookup yields CDR1 LGHNA and CDR2 YNFKEQ. CDR3 sequence: CASSPSTAMNTEAFF. CDR3 DNA sequence: TGTGCCAGCAGCCCCTCGACAGCCATGAACACTGAAGCTTTCTTT.